This T cell receptor (beta chain) stems from a study of shared clonotypes between healthy human individuals. As to this clone: Its target is unknown.

Produced via immunoSEQ multiplex PCR; TCRdb's table is partial and in-frame only. The table includes fewer than 1 million clones, just over 95% detected once. Notes on the study in general: Estimated richness values were generally larger in naive subsets than in memory subsets. Among non-shared clonotypes, generation probabilities were lower than among those shared by all four donors. About 5% of naive CD4 clonotypes were shared across four donors.

It was CD45RO-negative cells, positively selected for CCR7, that made up naive CD8 cells, with terminally differentiated effector memory CD45RA+ cells excluded. Donors were Caucasian adults residing in Nashville, Tennessee, USA. Germline V CDR1 and CDR2: LNHNV, YYDKDF (reference sequence). J lost 11 bases, V lost 3 bases, and 7 bases had no gene match. CDR3 length equals 14 residues. This clonotype was obtained from a man aged 25 to 45 in good health. The chain couples TRBV15 to TRBJ2-1; 10 bases agree with TRBD2. The sequenced sample was naive CD8+ T cells sorted from blood. CDR3 sequence (DNA): TGTGCCACCAGCAGTCTAAGGACTAGCGGAAAGCAGTTCTTC. This encodes CATSSLRTSGKQFF.